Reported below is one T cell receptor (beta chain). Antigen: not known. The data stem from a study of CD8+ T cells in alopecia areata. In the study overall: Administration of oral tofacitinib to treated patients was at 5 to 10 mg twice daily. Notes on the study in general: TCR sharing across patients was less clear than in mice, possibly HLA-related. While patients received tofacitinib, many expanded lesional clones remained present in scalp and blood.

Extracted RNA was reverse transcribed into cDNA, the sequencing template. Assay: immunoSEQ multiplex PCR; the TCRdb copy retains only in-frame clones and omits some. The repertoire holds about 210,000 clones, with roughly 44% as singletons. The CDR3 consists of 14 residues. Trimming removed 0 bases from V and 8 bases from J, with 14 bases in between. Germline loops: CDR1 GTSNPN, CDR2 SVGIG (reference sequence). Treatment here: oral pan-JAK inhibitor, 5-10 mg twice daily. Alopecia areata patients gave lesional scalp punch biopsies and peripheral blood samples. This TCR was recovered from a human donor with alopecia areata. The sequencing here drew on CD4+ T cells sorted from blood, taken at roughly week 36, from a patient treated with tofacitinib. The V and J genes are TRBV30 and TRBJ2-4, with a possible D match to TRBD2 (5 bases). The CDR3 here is CAWSVPAQRDIQYF. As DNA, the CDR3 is TGTGCCTGGAGTGTACCGGCCCAGAGGGACATTCAGTACTTC.